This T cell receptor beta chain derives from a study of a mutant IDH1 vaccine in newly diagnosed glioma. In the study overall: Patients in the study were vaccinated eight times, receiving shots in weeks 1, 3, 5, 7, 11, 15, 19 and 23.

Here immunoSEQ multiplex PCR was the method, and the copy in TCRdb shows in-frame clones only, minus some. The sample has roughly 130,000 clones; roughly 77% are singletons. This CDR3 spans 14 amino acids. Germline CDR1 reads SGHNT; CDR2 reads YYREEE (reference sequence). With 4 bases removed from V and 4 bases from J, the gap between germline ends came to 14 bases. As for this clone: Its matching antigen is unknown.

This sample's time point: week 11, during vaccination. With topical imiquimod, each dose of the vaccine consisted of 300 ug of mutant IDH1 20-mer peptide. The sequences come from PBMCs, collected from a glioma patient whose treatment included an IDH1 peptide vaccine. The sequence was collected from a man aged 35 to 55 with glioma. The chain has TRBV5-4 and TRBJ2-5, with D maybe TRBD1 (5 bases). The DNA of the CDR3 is TGTGCCAGCAGCCGGACAAGGGTGGGAGAGACCCAGTACTTC. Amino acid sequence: CASSRTRVGETQYF.